Listed below are T cell receptor beta chains from one sample, sequenced in a study of OX40 agonist ivuxolimab in advanced cancers. TCRdb's copy holds only in-frame clones and misses some; the assay was immunoSEQ multiplex PCR. The sample comprises roughly 77,000 clones, approximately 90% of which are singletons, and roughly 11% rests with the top ten. Specimen: CD4+ or CD8+ T cells sorted from blood, collected in a trial of the OX40 agonist ivuxolimab. These receptors came from an adult with an advanced solid tumor such as melanoma, head and neck, liver or kidney cancer. CDR3s include the opening cysteine and the closing phenylalanine or tryptophan. D genes are given only for firm matches. Expanded clones are given a class, and other clones once, few, many or no size at all.

TRBJ2-3 TRBV19 NA NA CASGGTHEKITDTQYF TGTGCCAGCGGCGGGACTCACGAGAAGATCACAGATACGCAGTATTTT
TRBJ1-5 TRBV7-6 NA NA CASSVGGGWNQPQHF TGTGCCAGCAGCGTAGGAGGGGGTTGGAATCAGCCCCAGCATTTT
TRBJ1-5 TRBV19 NA NA CASSIMYGGWQPQHF TGTGCCAGTAGTATCATGTATGGGGGCTGGCAGCCCCAGCATTTT
TRBJ2-7 TRBV12-5 TRBD1 NA CASGRPTGENEQYF TGTGCTAGTGGGCGCCCGACAGGGGAGAACGAGCAGTACTTC
TRBJ2-7 TRBV27 NA NA CASSWGPSYEQYF TGTGCCAGCAGTTGGGGGCCCTCCTACGAGCAGTACTTC
TRBJ2-1 TRBV11-3 NA NA CASSLPGEAGHEQFF TGTGCCAGCAGCCTACCCGGTGAAGCGGGCCATGAGCAGTTCTTC
TRBJ1-4 TRBV5-8 NA NA CASSLESWSGNEKLFF TGTGCCAGCAGCTTGGAATCTTGGAGTGGTAATGAAAAACTGTTTTTT
TRBJ2-1 TRBV9 NA NA CASSVGGGTAEQFF TGTGCCAGCAGCGTAGGAGGGGGGACAGCGGAGCAGTTCTTC
TRBJ2-1 TRBV5-1 NA NA CASSLPGAREQFF TGCGCCAGCAGCTTGCCAGGGGCTCGCGAGCAGTTCTTC
TRBJ2-1 TRBV7-9 TRBD2 NA CASSPWTSGGRYNEQFF TGTGCCAGCAGCCCATGGACTAGCGGGGGGAGGTACAATGAGCAGTTCTTC
TRBJ1-6 TRBV5-6 TRBD1 once CASSAGTATPYNSPLHF TGTGCCAGCAGCGCCGGGACAGCCACCCCTTATAATTCACCCCTCCACTTT
TRBJ2-7 TRBV12-5 NA NA CASGLVWEIWRNPPVDF TGTGCTAGTGGTTTGGTTTGGGAGATATGGAGGAATCCCCCCGTGGACTTC